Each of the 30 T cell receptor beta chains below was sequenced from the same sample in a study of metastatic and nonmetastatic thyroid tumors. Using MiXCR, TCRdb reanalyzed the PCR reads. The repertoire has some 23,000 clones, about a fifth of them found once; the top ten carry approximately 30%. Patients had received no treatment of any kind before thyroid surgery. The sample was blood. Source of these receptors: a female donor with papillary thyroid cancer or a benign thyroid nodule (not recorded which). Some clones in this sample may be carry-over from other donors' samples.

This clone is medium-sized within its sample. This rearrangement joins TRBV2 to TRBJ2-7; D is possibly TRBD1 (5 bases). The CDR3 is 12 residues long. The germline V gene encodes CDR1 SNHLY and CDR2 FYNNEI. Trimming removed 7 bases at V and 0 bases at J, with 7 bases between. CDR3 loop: CASKDTSYEQYF. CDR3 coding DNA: TGTGCCAGCAAGGACACCTCCTACGAGCAGTACTTC.

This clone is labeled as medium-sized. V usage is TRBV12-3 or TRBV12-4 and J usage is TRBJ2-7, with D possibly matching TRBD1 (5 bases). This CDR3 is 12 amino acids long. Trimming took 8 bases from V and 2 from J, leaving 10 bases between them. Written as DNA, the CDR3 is TGTGCCAGCCGGCACAGGACCTACGAGCAGTACTTC. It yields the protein CASRHRTYEQYF.

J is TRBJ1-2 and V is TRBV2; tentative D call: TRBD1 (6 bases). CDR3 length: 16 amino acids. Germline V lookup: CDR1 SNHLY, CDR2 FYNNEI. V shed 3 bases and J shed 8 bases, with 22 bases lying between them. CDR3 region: CASSDSLSGTRDGYTF. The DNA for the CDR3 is TGTGCCAGCAGTGATAGTCTTTCAGGGACACGGGACGGCTACACCTTC.

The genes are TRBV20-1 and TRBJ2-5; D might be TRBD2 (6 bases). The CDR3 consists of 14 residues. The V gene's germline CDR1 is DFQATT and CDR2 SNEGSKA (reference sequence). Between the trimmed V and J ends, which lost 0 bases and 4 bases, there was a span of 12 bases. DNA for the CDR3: TGCAGTGCTAGAGATCGGGTAGCGGTAGAGACCCAGTACTTC. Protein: CSARDRVAVETQYF.

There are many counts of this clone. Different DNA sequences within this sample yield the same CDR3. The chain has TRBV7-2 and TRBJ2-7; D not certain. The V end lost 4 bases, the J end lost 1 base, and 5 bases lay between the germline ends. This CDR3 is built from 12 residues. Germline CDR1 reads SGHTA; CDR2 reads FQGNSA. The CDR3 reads CASSSRSYEQYF. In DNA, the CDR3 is TGTGCCAGCAGCTCCCGTTCCTACGAGCAGTACTTC.

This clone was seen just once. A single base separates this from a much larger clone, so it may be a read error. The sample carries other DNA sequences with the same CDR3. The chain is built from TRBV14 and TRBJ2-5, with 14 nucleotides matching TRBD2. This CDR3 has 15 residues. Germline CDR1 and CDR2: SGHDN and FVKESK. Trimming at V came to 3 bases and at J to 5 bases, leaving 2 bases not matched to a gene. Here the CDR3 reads CASSQGLAGVETQYF. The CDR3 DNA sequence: TGTGCCAGCAGCCAGGGACTAGCGGGAGTGGAGACCCAGTACTTC.

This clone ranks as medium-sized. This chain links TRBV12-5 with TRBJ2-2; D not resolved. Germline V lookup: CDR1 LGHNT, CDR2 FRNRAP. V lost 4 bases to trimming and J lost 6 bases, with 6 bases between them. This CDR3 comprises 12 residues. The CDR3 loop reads CASGWQSGELFF. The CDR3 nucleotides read TGTGCTAGTGGTTGGCAGTCCGGGGAGCTGTTTTTT.

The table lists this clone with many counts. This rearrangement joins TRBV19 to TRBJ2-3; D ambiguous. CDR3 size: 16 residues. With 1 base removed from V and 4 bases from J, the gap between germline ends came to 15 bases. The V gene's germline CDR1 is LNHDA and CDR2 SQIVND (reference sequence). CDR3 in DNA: TGTGCCAGTAGTATAGGACTGACCACTCGTGCAGATACGCAGTATTTT. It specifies CASSIGLTTRADTQYF.

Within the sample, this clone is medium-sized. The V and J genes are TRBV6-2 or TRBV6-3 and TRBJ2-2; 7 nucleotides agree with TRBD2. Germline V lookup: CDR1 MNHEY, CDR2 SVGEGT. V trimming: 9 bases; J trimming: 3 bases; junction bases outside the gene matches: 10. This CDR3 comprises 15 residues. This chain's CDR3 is CASNSGTTDTGELFF. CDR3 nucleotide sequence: TGTGCCAGTAACTCCGGGACTACAGACACCGGGGAGCTGTTTTTT.

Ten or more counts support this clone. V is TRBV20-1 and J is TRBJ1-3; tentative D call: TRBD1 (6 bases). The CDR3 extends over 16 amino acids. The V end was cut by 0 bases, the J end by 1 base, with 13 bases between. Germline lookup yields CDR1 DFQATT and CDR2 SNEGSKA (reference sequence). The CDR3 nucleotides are TGCAGTGCTAGAGAGAGGGGGAGGGGTTCTGGAAACACCATATATTTT. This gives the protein CSARERGRGSGNTIYF.

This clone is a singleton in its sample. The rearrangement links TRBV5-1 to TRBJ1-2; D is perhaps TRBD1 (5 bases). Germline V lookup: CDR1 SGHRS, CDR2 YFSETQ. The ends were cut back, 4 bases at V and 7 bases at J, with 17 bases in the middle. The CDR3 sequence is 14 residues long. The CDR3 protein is CASSPGGTKSGYTF. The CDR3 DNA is TGCGCCAGCAGCCCTGGTGGGACCAAGAGTGGCTACACCTTC.

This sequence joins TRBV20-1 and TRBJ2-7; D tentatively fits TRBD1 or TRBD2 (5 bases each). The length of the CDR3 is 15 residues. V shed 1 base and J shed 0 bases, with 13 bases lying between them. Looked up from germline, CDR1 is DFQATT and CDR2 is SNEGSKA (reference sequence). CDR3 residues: CSARAGTGSSYEQYF. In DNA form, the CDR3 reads TGCAGTGCTAGAGCTGGGACGGGGAGCTCCTACGAGCAGTACTTC.

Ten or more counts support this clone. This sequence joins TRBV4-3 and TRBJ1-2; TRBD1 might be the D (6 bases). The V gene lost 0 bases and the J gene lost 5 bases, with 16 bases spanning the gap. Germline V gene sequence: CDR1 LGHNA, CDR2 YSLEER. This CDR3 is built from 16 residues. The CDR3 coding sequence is TGCGCCAGCAGCCAAGAGCGGGGGCAGCCTGGGTATGGCTACACCTTC. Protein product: CASSQERGQPGYGYTF.

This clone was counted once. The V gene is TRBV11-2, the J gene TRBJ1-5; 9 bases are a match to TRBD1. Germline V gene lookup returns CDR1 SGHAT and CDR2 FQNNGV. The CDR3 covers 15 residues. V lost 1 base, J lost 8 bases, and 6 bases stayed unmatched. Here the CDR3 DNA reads TGTGCCAGCAGCTTAGGTCCGGGACAGGGAGAGCCCCAGCATTTT. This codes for CASSLGPGQGEPQHF.

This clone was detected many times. The CDR3 protein is CASSLLASGANVLTF. CDR3 nucleotide sequence: TGTGCCAGCAGTTTATTGGCCTCTGGGGCCAACGTCCTGACTTTC. The chain combines TRBV27 with TRBJ2-6, with no clear D. Trimming shortened V by 1 base and J by 0 bases, and 4 bases separated the two germline ends. The CDR3 runs 15 residues. Germline-derived CDR1 and CDR2 are MNHEY and SMNVEV (reference sequence).

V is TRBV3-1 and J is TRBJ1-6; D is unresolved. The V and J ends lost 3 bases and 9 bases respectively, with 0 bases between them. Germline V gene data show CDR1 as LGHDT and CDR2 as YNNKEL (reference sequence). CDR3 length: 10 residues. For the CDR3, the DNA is TGTGCCAGCAGCCATTCACCCCTCCACTTT. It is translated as CASSHSPLHF.

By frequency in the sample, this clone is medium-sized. CDR3 nucleotide sequence: TGTGCCAGCAGTTTTTCTAGCGGGAGTATTAATGAGCAGTTCTTC. Translating it yields CASSFSSGSINEQFF. This chain connects TRBV12-3 or TRBV12-4 to TRBJ2-1; 10 bases map to TRBD2. The CDR3 covers 15 residues. V gave up 3 bases and J gave up 7 bases; unmatched junction bases: 6.

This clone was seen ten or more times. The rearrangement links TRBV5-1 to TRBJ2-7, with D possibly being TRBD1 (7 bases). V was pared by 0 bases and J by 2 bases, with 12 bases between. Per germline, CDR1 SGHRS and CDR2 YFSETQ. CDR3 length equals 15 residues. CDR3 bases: TGCGCCAGCAGCTTGGTAGCAGGGGGGACCTACGAGCAGTACTTC. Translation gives CASSLVAGGTYEQYF.

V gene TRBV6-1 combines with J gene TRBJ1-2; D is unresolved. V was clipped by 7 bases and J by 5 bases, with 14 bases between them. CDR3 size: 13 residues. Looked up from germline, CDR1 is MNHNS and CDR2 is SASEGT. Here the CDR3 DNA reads TGTGCCAGCATTCCAGTAGTTAGTTATGGCTACACCTTC. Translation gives CASIPVVSYGYTF.

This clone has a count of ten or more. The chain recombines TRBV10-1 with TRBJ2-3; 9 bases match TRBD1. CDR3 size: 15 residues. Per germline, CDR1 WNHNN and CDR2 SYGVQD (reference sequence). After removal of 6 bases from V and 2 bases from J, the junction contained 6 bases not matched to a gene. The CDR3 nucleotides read TGCGCCAGCAGACCGGGACAGGGCGACACAGATACGCAGTATTTT. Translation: CASRPGQGDTDTQYF.

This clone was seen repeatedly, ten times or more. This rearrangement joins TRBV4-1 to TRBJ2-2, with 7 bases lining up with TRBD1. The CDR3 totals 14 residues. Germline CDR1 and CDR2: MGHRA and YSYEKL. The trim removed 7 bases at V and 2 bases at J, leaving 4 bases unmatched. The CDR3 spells CASTQGSNTGELFF. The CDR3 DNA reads TGCGCCAGCACACAGGGGTCAAACACCGGGGAGCTGTTTTTT.

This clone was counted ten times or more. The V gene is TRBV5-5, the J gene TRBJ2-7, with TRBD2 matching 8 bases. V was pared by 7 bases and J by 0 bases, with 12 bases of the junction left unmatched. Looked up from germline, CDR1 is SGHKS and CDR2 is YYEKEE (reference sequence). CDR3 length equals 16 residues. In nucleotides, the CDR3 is TGTGCCAGCTTTCCTAGCGGGTGGTCAAGCTCCTACGAGCAGTACTTC. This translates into CASFPSGWSSSYEQYF.

In nucleotides, the CDR3 is TGTGCCAGCAGTGGATGGACAGGCCGGACATGGGAGCAGTACTTC. Its translation: CASSGWTGRTWEQYF. This chain links TRBV6-1 with TRBJ2-7; 7 nucleotides align to TRBD1. V lost 4 bases, J lost 7 bases, and 13 bases stayed unmatched. This CDR3 region has 15 residues. Looked up from germline, CDR1 is MNHNS and CDR2 is SASEGT.

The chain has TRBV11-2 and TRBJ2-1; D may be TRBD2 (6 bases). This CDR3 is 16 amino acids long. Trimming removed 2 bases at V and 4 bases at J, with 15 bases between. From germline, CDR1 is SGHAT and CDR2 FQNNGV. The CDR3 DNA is TGTGCCAGCAGCTTATCAACGATTAGCGGTTACAATGAGCAGTTCTTC. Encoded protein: CASSLSTISGYNEQFF. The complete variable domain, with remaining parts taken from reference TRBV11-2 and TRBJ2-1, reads EAGVAQSPRYKIIEKRQSVAFWCNPISGHATLYWYQQILGQGPKLLIQFQNNGVVDDSQLPKDRFSAERLKGVDSTLKIQPAKLEDSAVYLCASSLSTISGYNEQFFGPGTRLTVL.

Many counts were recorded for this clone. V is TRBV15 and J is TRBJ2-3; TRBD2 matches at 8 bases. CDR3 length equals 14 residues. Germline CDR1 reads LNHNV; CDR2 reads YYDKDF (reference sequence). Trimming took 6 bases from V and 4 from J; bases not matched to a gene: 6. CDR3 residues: CATRGTSSADTQYF. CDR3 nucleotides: TGTGCCACCAGGGGGACTAGTTCTGCAGATACGCAGTATTTT.

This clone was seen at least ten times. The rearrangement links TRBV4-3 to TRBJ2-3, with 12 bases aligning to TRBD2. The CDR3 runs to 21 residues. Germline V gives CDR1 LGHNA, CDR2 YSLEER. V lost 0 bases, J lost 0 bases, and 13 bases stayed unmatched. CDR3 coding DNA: TGCGCCAGCAGCCAAGATTCGCTACTAGCGGGAGGCACATCTAGCACAGATACGCAGTATTTT. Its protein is CASSQDSLLAGGTSSTDTQYF.

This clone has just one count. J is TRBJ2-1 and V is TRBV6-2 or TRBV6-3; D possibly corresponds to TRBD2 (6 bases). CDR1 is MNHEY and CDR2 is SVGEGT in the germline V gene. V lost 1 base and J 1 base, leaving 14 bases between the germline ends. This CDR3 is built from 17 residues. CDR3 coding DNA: TGTGCCAGCAGTTACTTCGGGGGATCTGCTTCCTACAATGAGCAGTTCTTC. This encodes CASSYFGGSASYNEQFF.

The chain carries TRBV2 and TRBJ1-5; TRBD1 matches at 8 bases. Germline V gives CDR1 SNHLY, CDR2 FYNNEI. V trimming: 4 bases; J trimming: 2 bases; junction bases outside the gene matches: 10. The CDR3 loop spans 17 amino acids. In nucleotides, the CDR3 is TGTGCCAGCAGTGCCCCTAGGACAGGGCTTGGCAATCAGCCCCAGCATTTT. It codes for CASSAPRTGLGNQPQHF.

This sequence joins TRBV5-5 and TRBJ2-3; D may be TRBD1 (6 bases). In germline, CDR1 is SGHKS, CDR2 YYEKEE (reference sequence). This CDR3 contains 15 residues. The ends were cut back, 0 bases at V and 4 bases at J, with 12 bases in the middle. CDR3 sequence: CASSLDRAAADTQYF. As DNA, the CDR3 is TGTGCCAGCAGCTTGGACAGGGCTGCGGCAGATACGCAGTATTTT.

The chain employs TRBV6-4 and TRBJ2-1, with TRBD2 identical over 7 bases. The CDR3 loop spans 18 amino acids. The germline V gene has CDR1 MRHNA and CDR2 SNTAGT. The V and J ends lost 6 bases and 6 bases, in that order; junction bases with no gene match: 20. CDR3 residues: CASSPPPVDWRESNEQFF. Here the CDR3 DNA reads TGTGCCAGCAGCCCCCCCCCCGTGGACTGGCGGGAGAGCAATGAGCAGTTCTTC.